The 28 T cell receptor beta chains below come from one sample, sequenced in a study of shared clonotypes between healthy human individuals. This table comes from immunoSEQ multiplex PCR, and its TCRdb copy is limited to in-frame clones, with some not included. The sample holds 2 million or so clones, 85% to 95% seen once. Sequencing used naive CD4+ T cells sorted from blood. Subset: CD45RA+ positively selected. The receptors stem from a man in his late teens or twenties in good health.

Comments on this clone: Mismatch with germline at one junction end may stem from a read error. The rearrangement uses TRBV19 and TRBJ1-2; TRBD1 agrees at 8 bases. The germline V gene has CDR1 LNHDA and CDR2 SQIVND (reference sequence). The CDR3 has 14 amino acids. CDR3 sequence reads: CAGSAQGVGYGYTF. The CDR3 coding sequence is TGTGCCGGTAGTGCACAGGGGGTCGGCTATGGCTACACCTTC.

The chain employs TRBV7-2 and TRBJ1-2, with a tentative D call TRBD1 (5 bases). Germline V gene data show CDR1 as SGHTA and CDR2 as FQGNSA. The germline V and J ends were trimmed by 6 bases and 6 bases, with 17 bases remaining between them. The CDR3 is 14 residues long. The CDR3 spells CASSQSQGYDGYTF. The CDR3 bases are TGTGCCAGCAGTCAGAGCCAGGGTTATGATGGCTACACCTTC.

This clone occurred once. Other DNA sequences of this sample code for an identical CDR3. This chain links TRBV9 with TRBJ2-5, with a tentative D call TRBD2 (6 bases). The CDR3 runs to 14 residues. V lost 0 bases to trimming and J lost 1 base, with 7 bases between them. The germline V gene encodes CDR1 SGDLS and CDR2 YYNGEE. CDR3 bases: TGTGCCAGCAGCGTAGGCGGGGCCCAAGAGACCCAGTACTTC. This gives the protein CASSVGGAQETQYF.

Written as DNA, the CDR3 is TGCAGCGTTGTGGGACAGGGCTCTGGGGCCAACGTCCTGACTTTC. Protein product: CSVVGQGSGANVLTF. The chain carries TRBV29-1 and TRBJ2-6, with 9 bases matching TRBD1. The length of the CDR3 is 15 residues. CDR1 and CDR2 (germline): SQVTM, ANQGSEA. V shed 4 bases, J shed 0 bases, and the junction held 1 base outside the gene matches. Looking up the rest from reference TRBV29-1 and TRBJ2-6 gives the full variable domain: SAVISQKPSRDICQRGTSLTIQCQVDSQVTMMFWYRQQPGQSLTLIATANQGSEATYESGFVIDKFPISRPNLTFSTLTVSNMSPEDSSIYLCSVVGQGSGANVLTFGAGSRLTVL.

The chain recombines TRBV5-4 with TRBJ2-5; D unclear. The germline V gene encodes CDR1 SGHNT and CDR2 YYREEE (reference sequence). This CDR3 spans 15 amino acids. Between the trimmed V and J ends, which lost 4 bases and 4 bases, there was a span of 17 bases. The CDR3 DNA reads TGTGCCAGCAGCCCATCCTCCCTGGACCTAGAGACCCAGTACTTC. Translated, it gives CASSPSSLDLETQYF.

The rearrangement links TRBV14 to TRBJ1-6; D is perhaps TRBD1 (6 bases). The V and J ends lost 4 bases and 6 bases respectively, with 13 bases between them. CDR1 and CDR2 (germline): SGHDN, FVKESK. The CDR3 is made up of 15 amino acids. The CDR3 nucleotides are TGTGCCAGCAGCCCCTTATTAGGGGGTAATTCACCCCTCCACTTT. Translated, it gives CASSPLLGGNSPLHF.

The gene calls are TRBV14 and TRBJ2-7, with D maybe TRBD2 (5 bases). This CDR3 has 12 amino acids. Germline V gene lookup returns CDR1 SGHDN and CDR2 FVKESK. V lost 3 bases and J 6 bases, leaving 9 bases between the germline ends. The CDR3 DNA reads as TGTGCCAGCAGCCAGTCGGCGGGCGAGCAGTACTTC. It is translated as CASSQSAGEQYF.

This sequence joins TRBV30 and TRBJ2-7; D not resolved. V was clipped by 2 bases and J by 2 bases, with 10 bases between them. Germline V gene sequence: CDR1 GTSNPN, CDR2 SVGIG (reference sequence). The CDR3 length is 13 residues. CDR3 nucleotides: TGTGCCTGGAGTATTAGTCTTCCCTACGAGCAGTACTTC. This encodes CAWSISLPYEQYF.

This chain uses TRBV18 with TRBJ2-5; D is unclear. The V gene lost 1 base and the J gene lost 5 bases, with 11 bases spanning the gap. Germline V gene sequence: CDR1 KGHSH, CDR2 LQKENI. This CDR3 spans 14 amino acids. CDR3 amino acids: CASSPQLGRETQYF. As DNA, the CDR3 is TGTGCCAGCTCACCACAGTTGGGTAGGGAGACCCAGTACTTC.

The chain links TRBV4-2 to TRBJ1-6; 7 positions agree with TRBD1. Germline lookup yields CDR1 LGHNA and CDR2 YNFKEQ. The trim removed 4 bases at V and 5 bases at J, leaving 5 bases unmatched. This CDR3 is built from 15 residues. The CDR3 here is CASSPEGANNSPLHF. CDR3 DNA: TGTGCCAGCAGCCCCGAGGGGGCGAATAATTCACCCCTCCACTTT.

J is TRBJ1-6 and V is TRBV28; 7 bases agree with TRBD1. With V trimmed by 8 bases and J by 7 bases, 11 bases remained unmatched. The CDR3 consists of 15 residues. Germline-derived CDR1 and CDR2 are MDHEN and SYDVKM. CDR3 in DNA: TGTGCCAGCGGCTCCGACAGGGAGGTGAATTCACCCCTCCACTTT. Protein: CASGSDREVNSPLHF.

A remark on this clone: In the same sample, other DNA sequences code for this CDR3. V is TRBV18 and J is TRBJ1-1, with D hard to call. The CDR3 sequence is 12 residues long. Germline V CDR1 and CDR2: KGHSH, LQKENI. Trimming shortened V by 6 bases and J by 3 bases, and 8 bases separated the two germline ends. DNA for the CDR3: TGTGCCAGCTCTCGTACGGACACTGAAGCTTTCTTT. Residues: CASSRTDTEAFF.

The chain carries TRBV25-1 and TRBJ1-3; D is uncertain. Trimming removed 8 bases from V and 4 bases from J, with 15 bases in between. The CDR3 has 14 residues. CDR1 and CDR2 (germline): MGHDK, SYGVNS. The CDR3 sequence: CASVSRHSGNTIYF. CDR3 nucleotides: TGTGCCAGCGTTAGCCGACACTCAGGAAACACCATATATTTT.

Details on this clone: The sample has other DNA sequences that encode this CDR3 too. This chain links TRBV18 with TRBJ1-2, with 7 bases that match TRBD1. This CDR3 region has 12 residues. V shed 3 bases, J shed 5 bases, and the junction held 0 bases outside the gene matches. Germline loops: CDR1 KGHSH, CDR2 LQKENI. The CDR3 DNA is TGTGCCAGCTCACCGACAGGGTATGGCTACACCTTC. It encodes CASSPTGYGYTF.

This clone appeared a single time. The chain employs TRBV5-1 and TRBJ1-1, with TRBD1 matching 9 bases. After removal of 4 bases from V and 1 base from J, the junction contained 5 bases not matched to a gene. The CDR3 covers 15 residues. Germline-derived CDR1 and CDR2 are SGHRS and YFSETQ. As DNA, the CDR3 is TGCGCCAGCAGCCCACTGACAGGGGGGAACACTGAAGCTTTCTTT. It encodes CASSPLTGGNTEAFF.

This chain connects TRBV7-3 to TRBJ2-5; D is uncertain. Germline CDR1 reads SGHTA; CDR2 reads FQGTGA. The V and J ends lost 2 bases and 2 bases respectively, with 6 bases between them. The CDR3 contains 13 residues. The CDR3 DNA reads TGTGCCAGCAGCTTAGGTACTCAAGAGACCCAGTACTTC. It specifies CASSLGTQETQYF.

The chain joins TRBV7-9 to TRBJ1-1; D unresolved. V dropped 0 bases and J dropped 0 bases, with 8 bases sitting between them. CDR1 is SEHNR and CDR2 is FQNEAQ in the germline V gene (reference sequence). The CDR3 has 15 amino acids. CDR3 residues: CASSLARTMNTEAFF. In DNA form, the CDR3 reads TGTGCCAGCAGCTTAGCGCGCACCATGAACACTGAAGCTTTCTTT.

This clone was found many times. Other DNA variants within this sample encode the same CDR3. This chain joins TRBV7-2 and TRBJ1-1; unclear D gene. Germline lookup yields CDR1 SGHTA and CDR2 FQGNSA. Trimming removed 1 base from V and 1 base from J, with 7 bases in between. The CDR3 contains 14 residues. The CDR3 reads CASSLVRENTEAFF. In DNA form, the CDR3 reads TGTGCCAGCAGCTTAGTTAGGGAGAACACTGAAGCTTTCTTT.

Points on this clone: A junction end diverges from the germline sequence, so it may reflect a read error. The chain has TRBV4-1 and TRBJ2-1, with D tentatively TRBD1 (5 bases). The CDR3 covers 15 residues. CDR1 is MGHRA and CDR2 is YSYEKL in the germline V gene. CDR3 region: CASSQGLEGSDERFF. CDR3 DNA sequence: TGCGCCAGCAGCCAGGGGCTTGAAGGAAGTGATGAGCGGTTCTTC.

The chain is built from TRBV5-1 and TRBJ2-1, with 7 bases that match TRBD2. The CDR3 is made up of 15 amino acids. With V trimmed by 1 base and J by 8 bases, 9 bases remained unmatched. Germline V gene data show CDR1 as SGHRS and CDR2 as YFSETQ. CDR3 DNA sequence: TGCGCCAGCAGCTTGAGTCTAGCGGAACCCCATGAGCAGTTCTTC. It codes for CASSLSLAEPHEQFF.

The CDR3 here is CASSLWQGDSPLHF. CDR3 bases: TGTGCCAGTAGTTTATGGCAGGGGGATTCACCCCTCCACTTT. The rearrangement joins TRBV19 to TRBJ1-6; 7 bases are shared with TRBD1. This CDR3 comprises 14 residues. From germline, CDR1 is LNHDA and CDR2 SQIVND (reference sequence). V gave up 5 bases and J gave up 8 bases; unmatched junction bases: 6.

Concerning this clone: Additional DNA sequences in this sample encode the identical CDR3. This sequence joins TRBV5-1 and TRBJ2-7, with D perhaps matching TRBD2 (6 bases). Germline V gene data show CDR1 as SGHRS and CDR2 as YFSETQ. CDR3 length: 15 amino acids. Trimming removed 1 base at V and 0 bases at J, with 11 bases between. The CDR3 nucleotides are TGCGCCAGCAGCTTGACTAGCACCAGCTCCTACGAGCAGTACTTC. Its protein product is CASSLTSTSSYEQYF.

The chain recombines TRBV11-3 with TRBJ2-7; the D call may be TRBD1 or TRBD2 (5 bases each). CDR1 is SGHNT and CDR2 is YENEEA in the germline V gene. The CDR3 is 12 amino acids. Deletions cut 4 bases from V and 5 bases from J, with 9 bases between. CDR3 amino acids: CASSSLGDEQYF. The CDR3 bases are TGTGCCAGCAGCTCGCTGGGGGACGAGCAGTACTTC.

The rearrangement uses TRBV9 and TRBJ2-5; D is ambiguous. CDR3 length equals 14 residues. Germline loops: CDR1 SGDLS, CDR2 YYNGEE. V was cut by 3 bases and J by 2 bases, with 11 bases left in between. CDR3 loop: CASSGPWAQETQYF. CDR3 sequence (DNA): TGTGCCAGCAGCGGCCCGTGGGCTCAAGAGACCCAGTACTTC.

V gene TRBV7-9 combines with J gene TRBJ2-5; the match to TRBD1 covers 7 bases. The CDR3 covers 14 residues. Trimming removed 10 bases from V and 3 bases from J; junction bases left unmatched: 11. From germline, CDR1 is SEHNR and CDR2 FQNEAQ (reference sequence). CDR3 in amino acids: CAISPPGTEETQYF. In nucleotides, the CDR3 is TGTGCCATCTCTCCACCTGGGACAGAAGAGACCCAGTACTTC.

V is TRBV19 and J is TRBJ1-5, with TRBD1 matching 9 bases. V lost 9 bases to trimming and J lost 6 bases; unmatched junction nucleotides: 15. This CDR3 has 16 residues. The germline gives CDR1 LNHDA, CDR2 SQIVND (reference sequence). The CDR3 spells CASHTFPGQGSQPQHF. CDR3 sequence (DNA): TGTGCCAGCCATACATTCCCGGGACAGGGAAGTCAGCCCCAGCATTTT.

This chain joins TRBV9 and TRBJ1-3, with 7 positions matching TRBD1. Trimming removed 3 bases from V and 1 base from J; junction bases left unmatched: 4. The CDR3 runs 15 residues. The germline V gene has CDR1 SGDLS and CDR2 YYNGEE. The CDR3, as DNA: TGTGCCAGCAGCGACCGGGACAGATCTGGAAACACCATATATTTT. This sequence encodes CASSDRDRSGNTIYF.

The chain combines TRBV27 with TRBJ2-7; TRBD1 matches 9 bases. Per germline, CDR1 MNHEY and CDR2 SMNVEV (reference sequence). This CDR3 region has 18 residues. V lost 7 bases to trimming and J lost 1 base; unmatched junction nucleotides: 17. The CDR3 here is CASTSPADRGWPSYEQYF. The CDR3, as DNA: TGTGCCAGCACCTCGCCCGCTGACAGGGGGTGGCCGTCCTACGAGCAGTACTTC.